This TCR beta chain was captured in a study of a mutant IDH1 vaccine in newly diagnosed glioma. This table comes from immunoSEQ multiplex PCR, and its TCRdb copy is limited to in-frame clones, with some not included. This sample has over 75,000 clones, with around nine tenths found just once. The CDR3 consists of 16 residues. Germline V gene data show CDR1 as MNHEY and CDR2 as SMNVEV (reference sequence). The V segment lost 5 bases and the J segment 4 bases; nucleotides outside the gene matches: 12. To note about this clone: As yet, its antigen is unknown.

Overall study results and limits: Pseudoprogression seemingly bore no relation to changes in top peripheral T cell clonotypes.

Time point indicated: baseline, week 1 (first vaccination visit). Treatment described: pre-vaccination baseline after standard-of-care therapy. Donor diagnoses consisted of new WHO grade 3 or 4 IDH1-mutant, ATRX-lost astrocytomas. The V and J genes are TRBV27 and TRBJ1-2; 8 bases are a match to TRBD1. This sample comprised PBMCs, obtained from a glioma patient treated with radiotherapy, temozolomide or both. This clonotype was sampled from a woman aged 45-60 years with glioma. The CDR3 region is CASSPQRTGHSYGYTF. As DNA, the CDR3 is TGTGCCAGCAGTCCACAAAGGACAGGGCACTCCTATGGCTACACCTTC.